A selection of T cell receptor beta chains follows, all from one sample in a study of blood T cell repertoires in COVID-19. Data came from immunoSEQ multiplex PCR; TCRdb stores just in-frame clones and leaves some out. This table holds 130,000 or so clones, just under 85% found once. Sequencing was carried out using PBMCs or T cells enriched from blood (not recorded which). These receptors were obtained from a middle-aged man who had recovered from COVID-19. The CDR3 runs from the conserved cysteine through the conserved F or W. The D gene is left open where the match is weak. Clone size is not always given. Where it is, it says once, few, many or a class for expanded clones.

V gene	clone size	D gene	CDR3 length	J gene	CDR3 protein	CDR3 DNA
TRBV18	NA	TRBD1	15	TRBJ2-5	CASSPQGALRETQYF	TGTGCCAGCTCACCGCAGGGGGCTCTTCGAGAGACCCAGTACTTC
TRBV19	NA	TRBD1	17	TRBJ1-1	CASSGYRGSGMNTEAFF	TGTGCCAGTAGTGGCTACAGGGGTTCGGGAATGAACACTGAAGCTTTCTTT
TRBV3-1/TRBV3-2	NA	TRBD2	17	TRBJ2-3	CASSHPLASRGTDTQYF	TGTGCCAGCAGCCACCCACTAGCGTCAAGGGGCACAGATACGCAGTATTTT
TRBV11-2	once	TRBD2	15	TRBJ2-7	CASSPSSGDSYEQYF	TGTGCCAGCAGCCCCTCGAGCGGGGATTCCTACGAGCAGTACTTC
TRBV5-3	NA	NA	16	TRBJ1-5	CARSLVAGYSNQPQHF	TGTGCCAGAAGCTTGGTAGCTGGGTATAGCAATCAGCCCCAGCATTTT
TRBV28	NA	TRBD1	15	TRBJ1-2	CASSPLTGGDYGYTF	TGTGCCAGCAGTCCTTTGACAGGGGGCGACTATGGCTACACCTTC
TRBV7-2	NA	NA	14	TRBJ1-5	CASSLDRVWGPQHF	TGTGCCAGCAGCTTAGACAGGGTCTGGGGGCCCCAGCATTTT
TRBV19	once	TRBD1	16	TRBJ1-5	CASRETTGGLYQPQHF	TGTGCCAGTAGGGAGACGACAGGGGGCTTGTATCAGCCCCAGCATTTT
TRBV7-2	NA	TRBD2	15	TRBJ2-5	CASSTSSSGQETQYF	TGTGCCAGCAGCACCTCCAGTAGCGGGCAAGAGACCCAGTACTTC
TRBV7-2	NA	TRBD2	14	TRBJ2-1	CASSSRSGGREQFF	TGTGCCAGCAGCTCCCGTAGCGGGGGTAGGGAGCAGTTCTTC
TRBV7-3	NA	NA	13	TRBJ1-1	CASSSGLQTEAFF	TGTGCCAGCAGCTCCGGACTCCAGACTGAAGCTTTCTTT
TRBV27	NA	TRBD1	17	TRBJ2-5	CASRNLGRGKREETQYF	TGTGCCAGCAGAAACCTCGGCAGGGGGAAGAGAGAAGAGACCCAGTACTTC
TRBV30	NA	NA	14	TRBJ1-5	CAYSTGNSNQPQHF	TGTGCCTACTCCACAGGGAATAGCAATCAGCCCCAGCATTTT
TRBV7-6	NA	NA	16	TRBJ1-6	CASSLAQGYTNSPLHF	TGTGCCAGCAGCTTAGCGCAGGGGTATACTAATTCACCCCTCCACTTT
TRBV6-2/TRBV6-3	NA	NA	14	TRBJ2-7	CASSSTGSPYEQYF	TGTGCCAGCAGTTCCACAGGGTCGCCATACGAGCAGTACTTC